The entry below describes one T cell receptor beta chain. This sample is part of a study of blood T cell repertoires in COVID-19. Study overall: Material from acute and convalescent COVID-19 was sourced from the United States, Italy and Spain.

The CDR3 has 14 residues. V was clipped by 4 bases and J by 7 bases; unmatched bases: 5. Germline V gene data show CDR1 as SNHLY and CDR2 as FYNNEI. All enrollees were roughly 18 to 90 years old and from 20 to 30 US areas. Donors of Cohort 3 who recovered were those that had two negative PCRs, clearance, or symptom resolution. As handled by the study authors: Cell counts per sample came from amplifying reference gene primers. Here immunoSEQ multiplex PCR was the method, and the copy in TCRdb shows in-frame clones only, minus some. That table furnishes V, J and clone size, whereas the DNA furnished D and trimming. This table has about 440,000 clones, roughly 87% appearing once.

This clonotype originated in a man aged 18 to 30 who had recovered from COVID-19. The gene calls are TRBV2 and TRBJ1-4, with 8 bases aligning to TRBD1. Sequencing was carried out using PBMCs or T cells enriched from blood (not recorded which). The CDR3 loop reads CASSVTGDFEKLFF. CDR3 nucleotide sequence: TGTGCCAGCAGTGTGACAGGGGATTTTGAAAAACTGTTTTTT.